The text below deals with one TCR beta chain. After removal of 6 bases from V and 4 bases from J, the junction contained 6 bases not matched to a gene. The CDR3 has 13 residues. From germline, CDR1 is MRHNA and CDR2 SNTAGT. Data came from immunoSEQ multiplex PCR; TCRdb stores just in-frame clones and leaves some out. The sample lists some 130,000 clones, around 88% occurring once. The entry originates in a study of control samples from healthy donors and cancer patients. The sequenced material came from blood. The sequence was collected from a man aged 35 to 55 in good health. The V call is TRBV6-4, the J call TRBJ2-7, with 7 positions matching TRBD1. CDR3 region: CASREQGRYEQYF. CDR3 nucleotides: TGTGCCAGCAGGGAACAGGGGCGGTACGAGCAGTACTTC.